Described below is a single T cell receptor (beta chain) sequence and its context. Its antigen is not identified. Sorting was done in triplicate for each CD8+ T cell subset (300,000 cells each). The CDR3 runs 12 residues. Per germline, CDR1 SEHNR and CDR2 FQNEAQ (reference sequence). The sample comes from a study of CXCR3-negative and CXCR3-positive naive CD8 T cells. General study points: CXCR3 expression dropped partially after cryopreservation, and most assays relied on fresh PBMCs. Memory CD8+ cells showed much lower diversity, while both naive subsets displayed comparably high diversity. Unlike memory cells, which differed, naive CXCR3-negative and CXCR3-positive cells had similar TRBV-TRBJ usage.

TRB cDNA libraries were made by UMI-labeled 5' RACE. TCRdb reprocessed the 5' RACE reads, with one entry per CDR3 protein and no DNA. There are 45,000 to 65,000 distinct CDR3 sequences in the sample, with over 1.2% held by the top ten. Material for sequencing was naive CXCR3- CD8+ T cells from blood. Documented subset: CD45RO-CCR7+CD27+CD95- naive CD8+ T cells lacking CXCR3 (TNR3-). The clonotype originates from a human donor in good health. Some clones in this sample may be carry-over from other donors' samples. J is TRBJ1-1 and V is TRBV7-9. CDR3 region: CASSPVGDQAFF.